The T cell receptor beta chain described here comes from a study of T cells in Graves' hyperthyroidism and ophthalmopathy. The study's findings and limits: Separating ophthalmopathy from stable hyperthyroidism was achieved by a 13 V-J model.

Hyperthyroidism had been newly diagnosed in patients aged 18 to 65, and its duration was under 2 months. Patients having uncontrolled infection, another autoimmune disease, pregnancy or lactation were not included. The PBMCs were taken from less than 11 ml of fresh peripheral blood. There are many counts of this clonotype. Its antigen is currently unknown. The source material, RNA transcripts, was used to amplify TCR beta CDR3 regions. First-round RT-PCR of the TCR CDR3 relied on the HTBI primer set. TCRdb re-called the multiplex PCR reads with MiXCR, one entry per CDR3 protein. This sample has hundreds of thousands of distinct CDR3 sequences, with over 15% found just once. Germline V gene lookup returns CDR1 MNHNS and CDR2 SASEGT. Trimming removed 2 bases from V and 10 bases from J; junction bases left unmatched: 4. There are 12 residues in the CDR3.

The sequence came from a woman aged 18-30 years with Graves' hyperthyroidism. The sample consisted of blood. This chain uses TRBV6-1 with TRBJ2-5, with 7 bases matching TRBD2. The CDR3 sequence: CASSEFRGVQYF. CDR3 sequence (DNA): TGTGCCAGCAGTGAATTTCGGGGGGTCCAGTACTTC.